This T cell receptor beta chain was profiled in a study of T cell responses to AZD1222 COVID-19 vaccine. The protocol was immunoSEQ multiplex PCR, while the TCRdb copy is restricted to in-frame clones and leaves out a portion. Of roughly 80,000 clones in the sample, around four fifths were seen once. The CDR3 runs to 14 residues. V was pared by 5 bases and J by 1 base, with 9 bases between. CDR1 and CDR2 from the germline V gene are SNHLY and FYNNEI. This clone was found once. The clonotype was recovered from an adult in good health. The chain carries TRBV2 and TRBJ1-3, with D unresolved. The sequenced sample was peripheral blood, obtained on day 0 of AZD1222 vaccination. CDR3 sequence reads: CASSTDISGNTIYF. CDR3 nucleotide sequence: TGTGCCAGCAGTACAGACATATCTGGAAACACCATATATTTT.